The clone carrying this T cell receptor beta chain showed up many times. What it recognizes is unknown. The record originates from a study of response to subunit inactivated influenza vaccine. Regarding the study as a whole: The study's authors posited that every seasonal influenza vaccination enlists few new T cells.

TCRdb re-derived calls from the RT-PCR reads in MiXCR, one entry per CDR3 protein. The sample lists hundreds of thousands of distinct CDR3 sequences, approximately 7.6% occurring once. Trimming took 5 bases from V and 3 from J, leaving 10 bases between them. The CDR3 has 13 residues. The V gene's germline CDR1 is MNHEY and CDR2 SMNVEV (reference sequence). Sequencing was performed on PBMCs from blood, taken less than 30 months after vaccination. The receptor's source is a man between 50 and 69 years old who received an inactivated influenza vaccine. The rearrangement links TRBV27 to TRBJ2-5; D remains unclear. The CDR3: CASSIRREETQYF. CDR3 DNA sequence: TGTGCCAGCAGTATACGAAGGGAAGAGACCCAGTACTTC.